Included here is one T cell receptor (beta chain) sequence, with context. The antigen remains undetermined. In the same sample, other DNA sequences code for this CDR3. The data were taken from a study of graft-versus-host responses after intestinal transplantation. Study-level information: All recipients were given anti-thymocyte globulin induction, and tacrolimus and steroids were then administered for around three years. General study results and limits: Ileal or blood samples showed some GvH clones first, and such clones were also found in recipient marrow.

TCRdb keeps only in-frame clones here, not all; method: immunoSEQ multiplex PCR. The sample has roughly 80,000 clones; roughly 87% are singletons. The V gene's germline CDR1 is MGHRA and CDR2 YSYEKL. The CDR3 contains 14 residues. V was cut by 1 base and J by 0 bases, with 5 bases left in between. The V gene is TRBV4-1, the J gene TRBJ2-3; D remains unclear. The sequences come from unstimulated CD8+ T cells sorted from spleen or lymph node cells, collected before transplant. The TCR comes from a human donor who was the organ donor for an intestinal transplant. The CDR3 loop is CASSQVGSTDTQYF. CDR3 DNA sequence: TGCGCCAGCAGCCAAGTAGGGAGCACAGATACGCAGTATTTT.